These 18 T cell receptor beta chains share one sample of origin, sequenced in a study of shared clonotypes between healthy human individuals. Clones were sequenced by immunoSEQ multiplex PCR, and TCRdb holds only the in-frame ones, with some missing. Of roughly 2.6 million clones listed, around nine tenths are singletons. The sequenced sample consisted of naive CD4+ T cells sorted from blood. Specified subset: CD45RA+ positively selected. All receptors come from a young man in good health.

DNA for the CDR3: TGTGCCAGCAGCTTAGTGGGGCGGGGTAACTATGGCTACACCTTC. It encodes CASSLVGRGNYGYTF. The V gene is TRBV7-6, the J gene TRBJ1-2; D is perhaps TRBD1 (5 bases). The V gene lost 1 base and the J gene lost 1 base, with 10 bases spanning the gap. The CDR3 runs 15 residues. Germline assignment: CDR1 SGHVS and CDR2 FNYEAQ.

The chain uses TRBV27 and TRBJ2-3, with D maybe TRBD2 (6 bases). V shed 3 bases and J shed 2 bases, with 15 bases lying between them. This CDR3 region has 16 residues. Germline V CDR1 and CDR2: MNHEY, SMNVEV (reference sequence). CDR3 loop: CASSFRGTTHTDTQYF. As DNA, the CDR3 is TGTGCCAGCAGTTTTCGGGGGACGACACACACAGATACGCAGTATTTT.

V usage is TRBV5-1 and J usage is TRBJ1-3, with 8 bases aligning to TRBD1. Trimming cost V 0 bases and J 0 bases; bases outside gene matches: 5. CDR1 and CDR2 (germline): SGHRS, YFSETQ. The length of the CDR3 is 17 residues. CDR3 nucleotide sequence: TGCGCCAGCAGCTTGGGAAGACAGGGGACCTCTGGAAACACCATATATTTT. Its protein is CASSLGRQGTSGNTIYF.

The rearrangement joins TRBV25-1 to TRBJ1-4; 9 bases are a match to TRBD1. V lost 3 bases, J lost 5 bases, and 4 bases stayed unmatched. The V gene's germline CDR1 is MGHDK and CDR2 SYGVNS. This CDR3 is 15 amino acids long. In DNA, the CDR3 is TGTGCCAGCAGTGAGGGACAGGGTTTGAATGAAAAACTGTTTTTT. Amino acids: CASSEGQGLNEKLFF.

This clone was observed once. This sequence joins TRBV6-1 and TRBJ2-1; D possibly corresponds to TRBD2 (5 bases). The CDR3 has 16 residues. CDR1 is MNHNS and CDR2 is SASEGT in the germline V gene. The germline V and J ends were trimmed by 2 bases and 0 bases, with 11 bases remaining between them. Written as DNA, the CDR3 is TGTGCCAGCAGTGAACGGGTTCGGGGCTCCTACAATGAGCAGTTCTTC. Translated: CASSERVRGSYNEQFF.

The CDR3 DNA is TGCGCCAGCAGCCAAGAAGGGACAGCTGGAAACACCATATATTTT. Its translation: CASSQEGTAGNTIYF. The chain links TRBV4-1 to TRBJ1-3; TRBD1 matches at 7 bases. CDR1 and CDR2 (germline): MGHRA, YSYEKL. V dropped 0 bases and J dropped 2; count of bases not matched to a gene: 1. The CDR3 totals 15 residues.

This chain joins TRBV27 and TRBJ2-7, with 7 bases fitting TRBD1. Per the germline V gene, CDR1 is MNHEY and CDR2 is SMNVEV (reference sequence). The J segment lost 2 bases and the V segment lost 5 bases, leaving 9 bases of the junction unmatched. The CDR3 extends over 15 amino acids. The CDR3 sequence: CASSPNRGPPYEQYF. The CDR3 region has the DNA TGTGCCAGCAGTCCAAACAGGGGTCCTCCCTACGAGCAGTACTTC.

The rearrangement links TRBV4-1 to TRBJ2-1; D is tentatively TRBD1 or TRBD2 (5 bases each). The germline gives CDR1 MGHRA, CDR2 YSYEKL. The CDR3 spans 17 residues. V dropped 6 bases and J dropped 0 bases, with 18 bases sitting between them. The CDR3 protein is CASRPIGDPFSYNEQFF. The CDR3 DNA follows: TGCGCCAGCAGGCCTATCGGGGACCCCTTCTCCTACAATGAGCAGTTCTTC.

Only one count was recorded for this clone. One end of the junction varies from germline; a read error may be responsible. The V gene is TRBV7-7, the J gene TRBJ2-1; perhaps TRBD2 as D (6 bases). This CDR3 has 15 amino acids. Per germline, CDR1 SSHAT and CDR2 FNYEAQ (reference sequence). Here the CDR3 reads CASSPGLMWPDEQFF. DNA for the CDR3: TGTGCTAGCAGCCCGGGACTGATGTGGCCCGATGAGCAGTTCTTC.

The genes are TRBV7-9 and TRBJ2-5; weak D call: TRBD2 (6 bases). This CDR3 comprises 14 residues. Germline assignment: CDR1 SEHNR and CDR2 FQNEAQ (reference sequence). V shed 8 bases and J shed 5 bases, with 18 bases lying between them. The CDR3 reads CASGLAPNEETQYF. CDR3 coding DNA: TGTGCCAGCGGGCTAGCGCCGAACGAGGAGACCCAGTACTTC.

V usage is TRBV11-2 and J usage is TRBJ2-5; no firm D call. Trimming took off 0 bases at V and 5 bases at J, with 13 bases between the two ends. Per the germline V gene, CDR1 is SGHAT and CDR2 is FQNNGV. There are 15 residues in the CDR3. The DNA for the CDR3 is TGTGCCAGCAGCTTAGAATTGGTGTCAAGGGAGACCCAGTACTTC. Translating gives CASSLELVSRETQYF.

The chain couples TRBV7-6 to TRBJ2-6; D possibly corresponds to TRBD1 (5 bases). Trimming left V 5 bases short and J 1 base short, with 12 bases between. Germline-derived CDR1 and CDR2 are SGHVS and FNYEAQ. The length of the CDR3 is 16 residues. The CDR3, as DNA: TGTGCCAGCAGCCATGGACATTCTTCTGGGGCCAACGTCCTGACTTTC. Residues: CASSHGHSSGANVLTF. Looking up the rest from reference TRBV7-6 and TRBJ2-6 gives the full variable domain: GAGVSQSPRYKVTKRGQDVALRCDPISGHVSLYWYRQALGQGPEFLTYFNYEAQQDKSGLPNDRFSAERPEGSISTLTIQRTEQRDSAMYRCASSHGHSSGANVLTFGAGSRLTVL.

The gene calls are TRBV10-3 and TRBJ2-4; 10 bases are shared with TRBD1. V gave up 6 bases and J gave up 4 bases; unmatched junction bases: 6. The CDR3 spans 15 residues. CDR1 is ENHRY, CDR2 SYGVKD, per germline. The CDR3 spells CAISGTGDGKNIQYF. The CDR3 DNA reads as TGTGCCATCAGCGGGACAGGGGATGGGAAAAACATTCAGTACTTC.

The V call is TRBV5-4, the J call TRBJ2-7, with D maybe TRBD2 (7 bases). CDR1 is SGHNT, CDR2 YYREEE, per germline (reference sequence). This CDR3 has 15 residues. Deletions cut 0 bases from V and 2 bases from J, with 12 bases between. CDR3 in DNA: TGTGCCAGCAGCTTGGCGGGGGGCTTCCCCTACGAGCAGTACTTC. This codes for CASSLAGGFPYEQYF. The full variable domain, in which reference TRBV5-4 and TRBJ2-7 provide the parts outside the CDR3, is ETGVTQSPTHLIKTRGQQVTLRCSSQSGHNTVSWYQQALGQGPQFIFQYYREEENGRGNFPPRFSGLQFPNYSSELNVNALELDDSALYLCASSLAGGFPYEQYFGPGTRLTVT.

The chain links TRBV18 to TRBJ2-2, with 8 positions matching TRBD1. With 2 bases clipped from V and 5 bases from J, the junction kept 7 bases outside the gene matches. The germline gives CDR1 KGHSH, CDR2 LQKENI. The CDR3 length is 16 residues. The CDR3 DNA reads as TGTGCCAGCTCACCAAGGCAGGGGGCGCAAACCGGGGAGCTGTTTTTT. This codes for CASSPRQGAQTGELFF.

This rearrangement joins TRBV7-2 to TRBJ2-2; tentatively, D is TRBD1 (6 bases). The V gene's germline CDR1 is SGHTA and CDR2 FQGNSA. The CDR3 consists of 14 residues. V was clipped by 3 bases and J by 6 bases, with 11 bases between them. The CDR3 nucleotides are TGTGCCAGCAGCTTCTATAGGGGGTCCGGGGAGCTGTTTTTT. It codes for CASSFYRGSGELFF.

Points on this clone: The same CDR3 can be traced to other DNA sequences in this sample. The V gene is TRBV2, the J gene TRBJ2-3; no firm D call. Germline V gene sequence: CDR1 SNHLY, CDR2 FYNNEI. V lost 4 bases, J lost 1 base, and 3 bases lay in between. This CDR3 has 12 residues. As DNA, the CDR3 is TGTGCCAGCAGTGGAGGCACAGATACGCAGTATTTT. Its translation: CASSGGTDTQYF.

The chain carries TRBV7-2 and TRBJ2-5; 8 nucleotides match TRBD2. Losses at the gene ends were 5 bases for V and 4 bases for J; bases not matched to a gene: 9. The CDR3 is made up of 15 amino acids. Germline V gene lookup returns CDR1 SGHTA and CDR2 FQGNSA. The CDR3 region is CASSLTGLVRETQYF. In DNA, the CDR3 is TGTGCCAGCAGCCTGACGGGACTAGTTCGAGAGACCCAGTACTTC. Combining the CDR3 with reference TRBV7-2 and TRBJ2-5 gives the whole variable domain GAGVSQSPSNKVTEKGKDVELRCDPISGHTALYWYRQSLGQGLEFLIYFQGNSAPDKSGLPSDRFSAERTGGSVSTLTIQRTQQEDSAVYLCASSLTGLVRETQYFGPGTRLLVL.